This TCR beta chain appears in the sequencing data of a study of blood T cell repertoires in COVID-19. The CDR3 sequence is 14 residues long. V was trimmed by 2 bases and J by 0 bases, leaving 4 bases between them. CDR1 and CDR2 from the germline V gene are SEHNR and FQNEAQ (reference sequence). This clone was counted only a few times. Repertoires were generated with immunoSEQ multiplex PCR, while TCRdb's copy carries only in-frame clones and drops some. The sample holds around 470,000 clones, roughly 89% seen once. This chain joins TRBV7-9 and TRBJ1-4; no reliable D call. The sequencing input was peripheral blood. The sequence came from a man aged 18-30 years with COVID-19, enrolled during active disease. CDR3 amino acids: CASSLSSTNEKLFF. CDR3 in DNA: TGTGCCAGCAGCTTATCCTCAACTAATGAAAAACTGTTTTTT. The full variable domain, completed using reference TRBV7-9 and TRBJ1-4, is DTGVSQNPRHKITKRGQNVTFRCDPISEHNRLYWYRQTLGQGPEFLTYFQNEAQLEKSRLLSDRFSAERPKGSFSTLEIQRTEQGDSAMYLCASSLSSTNEKLFFGSGTQLSVL.